This T cell receptor (beta chain) was sequenced in a study of T cells after yellow fever vaccination. For the study at large: Researchers used SMART-Seq v4 Ultra Low Input to prepare fractions that had low cell numbers.

TCRdb reprocessed the 5' RACE reads with MiXCR, giving one entry per CDR3 protein. The data show 250,000 to 400,000 distinct CDR3 sequences, 3.5% to 4.5% seen once. This CDR3 has 16 residues. Germline assignment: CDR1 SGHRS and CDR2 YFSETQ. V dropped 2 bases and J dropped 0 bases, with 12 bases sitting between them. The sequence was obtained from a man aged 18 to 30 who received the YFV17D yellow fever vaccine. This material consisted of PBMCs, taken 15 days after the yellow fever booster vaccination. The chain is built from TRBV5-1 and TRBJ1-3, with D possibly TRBD1 on 6 matching bases. The CDR3 DNA reads TGCGCCAGCAGCTTAGACAGGAGGAGCTCTGGAAACACCATATATTTT. Protein sequence: CASSLDRRSSGNTIYF. Using reference TRBV5-1 and TRBJ1-3 for the parts outside the CDR3, the full variable domain is KAGVTQTPRYLIKTRGQQVTLSCSPISGHRSVSWYQQTPGQGLQFLFEYFSETQRNKGNFPGRFSGRQFSNSRSEMNVSTLELGDSALYLCASSLDRRSSGNTIYFGEGSWLTVV.